This T cell receptor beta chain was captured by sequencing in a study of T cells in Graves' hyperthyroidism and ophthalmopathy (dated by TCRdb to the late 2010s). At the level of the whole study: Peripheral blood samples were taken at the time of initial diagnosis, prior to any treatment. After blood sampling, hyperthyroidism patients were treated with methimazole at a starting dose of 30 mg daily, and ophthalmopathy patients were treated with high-dose intravenous methylprednisolone. Prospective prediction of ophthalmopathy was tested in an independent validation cohort consisting of some 19 hyperthyroidism patients and 17 patients who later progressed to ophthalmopathy. To identify distinguishing TCR V-J signatures, a discovery cohort of 90 to 100 patients was used, comprising 40 to 45 with Graves' ophthalmopathy and roughly 60 with stable Graves' hyperthyroidism. Thyroid tissue and blood T-cell repertoires from about six Graves' hyperthyroidism patients were also compared in the study. The paper reports TCR Vbeta CDR3 sequencing of approximately 140 peripheral blood samples: approximately 41 ophthalmopathy, fewer than 85 hyperthyroidism and around 17 progressor patients. The approximately 100 discovery patients were randomly split 7:3 into training and test sets.

According to the germline V gene (reference sequence), CDR1 reads LGHDT and CDR2 reads YNNKEL. V ends up 0 bases short and J 4 bases short, with an unmatched junction base count of 8. From the cysteine up to the phenylalanine, the CDR3 has a length of 17 residues. The kept DNA is CDR3 alone, 51 bases in frame from the first base. This clonotype was seen ten or more times. The antigen it recognizes is unknown. The record has no base qualities; no much larger clone is one base away. The TCR beta CDR3 regions were amplified from RNA transcripts. For the first round of RT-PCR on the TCR CDR3, the HTBI primer set was used together with the Qiagen OneStep RT-PCR kit. Libraries were constructed in a second round of multiplex PCR, after which size selection and purification were carried out. Sequencing of the libraries was done on an Illumina HiSeq2000 using paired-end 100 bp reads. Concerning the study's data processing: SOAPnuke was used to process the raw data, throwing out any read that contained adapters or uncalled bases, had a mean Phred below 15, or lacked an exact constant-primer or identifier match. COPE v1.2.5 was used to merge high-quality paired reads, and clonotypes were defined as unique nucleotide sequences. MiTCR v1.1 was used to align clonotypes to the IMGT TRBV, TRBD and TRBJ reference segments. Only V-J combinations with frequency above 0.0001, covering 99% to 99.2% of repertoires, were analysed. The TCS score was defined as the ratio of F50 (clonal expansion) to E x V (chaos), calculated using BLOSUM62-based TCRdist between CDR3 peptides within each V-J. Welch's t-statistics and random forest reduced fewer than 550 V-J features to roughly 13, which were used in a naive Bayes classifier (R e1071). TCRdb reprocessing: public reads trimmed at Q25 with fastp, clones called with MiXCR, in-frame beta chains kept. Under each unique CDR3 protein, matching rows form one entry showing the most common genes and DNA. These V and J calls rely on TCRdb rather than the paper's analysis. Here the sample has a few hundred thousand distinct CDR3 sequences; 15% to 17% occur a single time. Just under 8% of the sample is in the top ten clones.

Overall study results and their limits: Ophthalmopathy was separated from stable hyperthyroidism by a 13 V-J signature model, with about 86% sensitivity and roughly 81% specificity obtained in cross-validation and 80%/75% obtained in testing. In validation, the model predicted progression to ophthalmopathy with 55% to 71% sensitivity and 72.22% specificity, a median of about six months before onset. Most expanded thyroid clonotypes (frequency above 0.001) were also found in blood, which suggests that blood repertoires may mirror thyroid immune responses. No statistical method was used to set the sample size in advance, and investigators knew the group allocation.

Stable Graves' hyperthyroidism was defined as the absence of progression to ophthalmopathy over 18 months of follow-up. Hyperthyroidism patients were newly diagnosed, with disease duration under 2 months, and aged 18 to 65 years. Exclusion was applied to patients with uncontrolled infections, other autoimmune diseases, pregnancy or lactation. Clinical symptoms, serum thyroxine and TRAb, thyroid ultrasound, and orbital computed tomography formed the basis for the diagnoses. PBMCs were separated from around 9.1 ml of fresh peripheral blood using Ficoll-Paque density gradient centrifugation. Total RNA was extracted using Trizol reagent, and RNA quality was assessed on an Agilent 2100 Bioanalyzer.

The sequencing sample was made of blood. This TCR was sampled from a woman between 18 and 29 years old with Graves' hyperthyroidism. The chain was built from TRBV3-1 and TRBJ1-4, with TRBD1 identical over 7 junction bases. The CDR3 here reads CASSQDRGQDHNEKLFF. At the DNA level, the sequence is TGTGCCAGCAGCCAAGATCGAGGACAGGACCATAATGAAAAACTGTTTTTT.